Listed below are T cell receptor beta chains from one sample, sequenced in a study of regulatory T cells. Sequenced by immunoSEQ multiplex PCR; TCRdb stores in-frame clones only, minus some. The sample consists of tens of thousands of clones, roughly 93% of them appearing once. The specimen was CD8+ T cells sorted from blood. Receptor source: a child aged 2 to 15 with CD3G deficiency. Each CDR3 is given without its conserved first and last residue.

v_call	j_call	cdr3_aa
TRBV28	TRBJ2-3	ASSPGRVVGTDTQY
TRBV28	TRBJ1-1	ASSPARGNTEAF
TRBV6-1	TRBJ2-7	ASSEVDTYEQY
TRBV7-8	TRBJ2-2	ASREALTGELF
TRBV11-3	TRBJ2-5	ASSPSSEETQY
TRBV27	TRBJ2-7	ASSSSPGLAGEQY
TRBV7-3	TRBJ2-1	ASSPSPRGEQF
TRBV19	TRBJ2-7	ASSRTPGYEQY
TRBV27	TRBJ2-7	ASSPDGYEQY
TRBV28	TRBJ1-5	ASSLSEDSSSQPQH
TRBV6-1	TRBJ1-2	ASSEWDGTTS
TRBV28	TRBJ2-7	ASSSGSEEQY
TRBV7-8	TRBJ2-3	ASGKSGSTDTQY
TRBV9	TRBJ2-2	ASSVGWTGELF
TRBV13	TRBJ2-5	ASSLRLDGTQY
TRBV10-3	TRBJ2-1	AISTGAYNEQF
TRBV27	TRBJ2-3	ASSLSGLFTDTQY
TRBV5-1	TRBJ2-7	ASSLSPGLPYEQY
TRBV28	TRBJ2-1	ASSSSVSGSANSSYNEQF
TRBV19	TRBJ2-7	ASSIGPNYEQY
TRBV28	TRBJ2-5	ASSLAGEGETQY
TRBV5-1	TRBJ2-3	ASSLGQGVMDTQY
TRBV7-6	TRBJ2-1	ASSLGPDSYNEQF
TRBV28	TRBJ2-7	ASSLRGPYEQY
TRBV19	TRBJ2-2	ASASGAGELF
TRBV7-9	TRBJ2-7	ASSPDSSYEQY
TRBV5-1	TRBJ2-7	ASSFGGPSYEQY
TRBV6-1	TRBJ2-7	ASSETGTASYEQY